The clone carrying this TCR beta chain was found a few times. No antigen is known for it. V was trimmed by 6 bases and J by 4 bases, leaving 9 bases between them. The CDR3 loop spans 12 amino acids. From germline, CDR1 is MNHEY and CDR2 SVGAGI. This record belongs to a study of cytotoxic CD8 clonotypes in ibrutinib-treated CLL. Study-level results: Exceeding age-matched healthy donors, baseline clonality also tracked the counts of circulating CD8+ T cells. Stable or contracted on treatment, public clonotypes were also uncommon. Sustained-remission and progressing patients had unequal sampling times.

Clones were sequenced by immunoSEQ multiplex PCR, and TCRdb holds only the in-frame ones, with some missing. Of roughly 250,000 clones listed, 70% are singletons. Specimen: PBMCs, collected after 24 months of ibrutinib treatment. This rearrangement joins TRBV6-5 to TRBJ1-1; no clear D. The clonotype originates from a human donor with chronic lymphocytic leukemia. CDR3 protein: CASREIGTEAFF. The DNA of the CDR3 is TGTGCCAGCAGGGAAATAGGCACTGAAGCTTTCTTT.